Shown below are 19 T cell receptor beta chains from a single sample sequenced in a study of blood T cell repertoires in COVID-19. Only in-frame clones appear in the TCRdb table, and some are missing; sequencing was by immunoSEQ multiplex PCR. The table records about 460,000 clones, about nine tenths of them present only once. Source material: PBMCs or T cells enriched from blood (not recorded which). These receptors were obtained from a woman aged 55-69 years who had recovered from COVID-19.

V usage is TRBV11-2 and J usage is TRBJ2-3; D ambiguous. Trimming removed 1 base at V and 4 bases at J, with 15 bases between. This CDR3 is 16 amino acids long. Germline V gives CDR1 SGHAT, CDR2 FQNNGV. The CDR3 loop is CASSLVLPPLADTQYF. DNA of the CDR3: TGTGCCAGCAGCTTAGTGCTACCTCCTCTCGCAGATACGCAGTATTTT.

This chain's CDR3 is CASTHPRGSLNTEAFF. CDR3 DNA sequence: TGTGCCAGCACCCACCCGCGGGGATCGTTGAACACTGAAGCTTTCTTT. This rearrangement joins TRBV11-2 to TRBJ1-1; no clear D gene. The CDR3 runs 16 residues. CDR1 and CDR2 from the germline V gene are SGHAT and FQNNGV. Trimming shortened V by 7 bases and J by 0 bases, and 18 bases separated the two germline ends.

The chain carries TRBV27 and TRBJ1-5; 7 nucleotides agree with TRBD1. The germline CDR1 and CDR2 sequences are MNHEY and SMNVEV (reference sequence). This CDR3 is built from 18 residues. Germline trimming cut 2 bases from V and 2 bases from J; bases unmatched to any gene: 12. Written as DNA, the CDR3 is TGTGCCAGCAGTTTAAAGCTGCCAGGGGGTGTTGGCAATCAGCCCCAGCATTTT. It codes for CASSLKLPGGVGNQPQHF.

The gene calls are TRBV4-1 and TRBJ1-4; D not resolved. Germline loops: CDR1 MGHRA, CDR2 YSYEKL. Trimming pared 0 bases from V and 6 bases from J, leaving 5 bases between. This CDR3 contains 13 residues. The CDR3 coding sequence is TGCGCCAGCAGCCAAGATCCAGATGAAAAACTGTTTTTT. It translates to CASSQDPDEKLFF.

The V and J genes are TRBV6-1 and TRBJ1-5, with a possible D match to TRBD1 (5 bases). Trimming cost V 6 bases and J 0 bases, with 15 bases left between them. The CDR3 contains 16 residues. Germline CDR1 is MNHNS and CDR2 is SASEGT. As DNA, the CDR3 is TGTGCCAGCAGGGAAAGGGGAGGCTATAGCAATCAGCCCCAGCATTTT. Translation gives CASRERGGYSNQPQHF.

The table lists this clone with a count of one. The V gene is TRBV19, the J gene TRBJ2-7; possibly TRBD2 for D (5 bases). The V end was cut by 3 bases, the J end by 0 bases, with 9 bases between. Germline values: CDR1 LNHDA, CDR2 SQIVND (reference sequence). This CDR3 comprises 14 residues. Here the CDR3 DNA reads TGTGCCAGTAGTATTGAGGGAAGCTCCTACGAGCAGTACTTC. Residues: CASSIEGSSYEQYF. Full variable domain (rest looked up from reference TRBV19 and TRBJ2-7): DGGITQSPKYLFRKEGQNVTLSCEQNLNHDAMYWYRQDPGQGLRLIYYSQIVNDFQKGDIAEGYSVSREKKESFPLTVTSAQKNPTAFYLCASSIEGSSYEQYFGPGTRLTVT.

This sequence joins TRBV24-1 and TRBJ2-7; 7 nucleotides line up with TRBD1. V trimming: 4 bases; J trimming: 8 bases; junction bases outside the gene matches: 10. The germline V gene encodes CDR1 KGHDR and CDR2 SFDVKD. The CDR3 is 14 residues long. The CDR3 loop reads CATSERGTEQQQYF. The CDR3 nucleotides read TGTGCCACCAGTGAGAGAGGGACAGAACAACAGCAGTACTTC.

This clone was detected only once. The chain carries TRBV7-2 and TRBJ2-5, with 14 positions matching TRBD2. V dropped 5 bases and J dropped 1; count of bases not matched to a gene: 12. CDR3 length: 19 amino acids. Germline V gene sequence: CDR1 SGHTA, CDR2 FQGNSA. CDR3 in amino acids: CASSPRTSGGRIPQETQYF. The CDR3 DNA reads as TGTGCCAGCAGCCCCCGGACTAGCGGGGGGCGGATCCCCCAAGAGACCCAGTACTTC.

The CDR3 region has the DNA TGTGCCAGCAGCAGGGGACCGATGTATGGCTACACCTTC. This gives the protein CASSRGPMYGYTF. The V and J genes are TRBV12-3 or TRBV12-4 and TRBJ1-2, with D possibly being TRBD1 (6 bases). V lost 6 bases, J lost 5 bases, and 13 bases lay in between. The CDR3 runs to 13 residues.

V is TRBV5-6 and J is TRBJ2-7, with D possibly TRBD1 on 6 matching bases. CDR3 length equals 12 residues. Germline CDR1 reads SGHDT; CDR2 reads YYEEEE. CDR3 loop: CASSPGTKRCQV. The DNA of the CDR3 is TGTGCCAGCAGCCCAGGGACAAAGAGGTGTCAAGTC.

This chain links TRBV24-1 with TRBJ1-5; 8 nucleotides line up with TRBD1. The V gene's germline CDR1 is KGHDR and CDR2 SFDVKD. The CDR3 loop spans 12 amino acids. Unmatched junction bases numbered 1, after V lost 9 bases and J lost 4 bases. In nucleotides, the CDR3 is TGTGCCACCGGACAGGGTAATCAGCCCCAGCATTTT. Residues: CATGQGNQPQHF.

The rearrangement uses TRBV27 and TRBJ2-5, with unresolved D. V lost 5 bases and J lost 5, with 15 bases in between. The CDR3 sequence is 14 residues long. In germline, CDR1 is MNHEY, CDR2 SMNVEV (reference sequence). The CDR3 nucleotides read TGTGCCAGCAGTCCAATACCCCCCGGGGAGACCCAGTACTTC. Translating gives CASSPIPPGETQYF.

V gene TRBV28 combines with J gene TRBJ1-1, with D possibly TRBD1 on 5 matching bases. The CDR3 has 15 amino acids. The ends were cut back, 2 bases at V and 0 bases at J, with 10 bases in the middle. The germline CDR1 and CDR2 sequences are MDHEN and SYDVKM. The CDR3 protein is CASSLRRGLNTEAFF. The CDR3 nucleotides read TGTGCCAGCAGTTTAAGGAGGGGCCTGAACACTGAAGCTTTCTTT.

This clone has only one observation. V usage is TRBV30 and J usage is TRBJ1-1, with a weak D call TRBD1 (6 bases). V lost 2 bases and J lost 1, with 14 bases in between. The CDR3 extends over 15 amino acids. The V gene's germline CDR1 is GTSNPN and CDR2 SVGIG (reference sequence). The CDR3 region is CAWSPTRTANTEAFF. In nucleotides, the CDR3 is TGTGCCTGGAGTCCCACCAGGACAGCGAACACTGAAGCTTTCTTT. The variable domain in full, with the rest retrieved from reference TRBV30 and TRBJ1-1, is SQTIHQWPATLVQPVGSPLSLECTVEGTSNPNLYWYRQAAGRGLQLLFYSVGIGQISSEVPQNLSASRPQDRQFILSSKKLLLSDSGFYLCAWSPTRTANTEAFFGQGTRLTVV.

The chain uses TRBV5-1 and TRBJ2-2, with 9 positions matching TRBD1. CDR3 length: 16 amino acids. The germline gives CDR1 SGHRS, CDR2 YFSETQ. V gave up 4 bases and J gave up 7 bases; unmatched junction bases: 11. The CDR3 DNA reads as TGCGCCAGCAGCCTCTCAGTCCCGGGACAGGGCGGGGAGCTGTTTTTT. Translating gives CASSLSVPGQGGELFF.

This clone was observed once. The chain recombines TRBV28 with TRBJ2-1; 8 bases agree with TRBD2. The CDR3 has 15 amino acids. J lost 6 bases, V lost 6 bases, and 10 bases had no gene match. Germline lookup yields CDR1 MDHEN and CDR2 SYDVKM. Written as DNA, the CDR3 is TGTGCCAGCAGGGCGGGGGGCGGAGTCGGCAATGAGCAGTTCTTC. The encoded protein is CASRAGGGVGNEQFF.

The rearrangement links TRBV14 to TRBJ2-3, with 8 bases lining up with TRBD1. The CDR3 is 12 amino acids. The V gene end was trimmed by 9 bases and the J gene end by 7 bases; junction bases not matched to a gene: 6. The germline CDR1 and CDR2 sequences are SGHDN and FVKESK. CDR3 protein: CASGQGGYTQYF. DNA of the CDR3: TGTGCCAGTGGACAGGGCGGTTATACGCAGTATTTT.

The chain joins TRBV9 to TRBJ1-1; 12 nucleotides match TRBD1. Germline values: CDR1 SGDLS, CDR2 YYNGEE. Trimming removed 0 bases from V and 7 bases from J; junction bases left unmatched: 4. The CDR3 runs 15 residues. The CDR3 region is CASSVGDRGLGEAFF. The CDR3 coding sequence is TGTGCCAGCAGCGTAGGGGACAGGGGGCTTGGTGAAGCTTTCTTT.

The chain recombines TRBV5-4 with TRBJ2-5; TRBD2 matches 7 bases. V dropped 0 bases and J dropped 4; count of bases not matched to a gene: 6. The germline CDR1 and CDR2 sequences are SGHNT and YYREEE (reference sequence). This CDR3 has 15 amino acids. CDR3 nucleotides: TGTGCCAGCAGCTTGGCGGCGGGGGAGGGAGAGACCCAGTACTTC. This gives the protein CASSLAAGEGETQYF.